A single sample gave rise to the 22 T cell receptor beta chains below, sequenced in a study of blood T cell repertoires in COVID-19. The data were produced by immunoSEQ multiplex PCR, yet TCRdb's version contains in-frame clones alone and is incomplete. This table holds approximately 90,000 clones, more than 65% found once. Sequenced: peripheral blood. These receptors were obtained from a man of 80 years or more with active or convalescent COVID-19.

The DNA of the CDR3 is TGTGCCAGCAGTTATCGGACAGGCCACTATGGCTACACCTTC. Residues: CASSYRTGHYGYTF. The rearrangement links TRBV6-6 to TRBJ1-2, with 7 bases fitting TRBD1. V trimming: 3 bases; J trimming: 3 bases; junction bases outside the gene matches: 4. The CDR3 runs to 14 residues. Germline V gene sequence: CDR1 MNHNY, CDR2 SVGAGI (reference sequence).

This clone was counted a single time. This chain links TRBV7-2 with TRBJ1-2; the D gene is possibly TRBD1 (6 bases). CDR3 length: 17 residues. The V end was cut by 5 bases, the J end by 0 bases, with 19 bases between. In germline, CDR1 is SGHTA, CDR2 FQGNSA. CDR3: CASSSWGGANTNYGYTF. The CDR3 bases are TGTGCCAGCAGCAGCTGGGGGGGCGCGAACACTAACTATGGCTACACCTTC.

With regard to this clone: Other nucleotide sequences in the sample specify the same CDR3. J is TRBJ1-1 and V is TRBV6-4; 7 bases map to TRBD1. In germline, CDR1 is MRHNA, CDR2 SNTAGT. V shed 0 bases, J shed 1 base, and the junction held 2 bases outside the gene matches. The CDR3 has 15 residues. CDR3 amino acids: CASSDSRTGNTEAFF. CDR3 in DNA: TGTGCCAGCAGTGACTCGAGGACAGGGAACACTGAAGCTTTCTTT.

The CDR3 sequence is CASSQDMQASTDTQYF. CDR3 sequence (DNA): TGCGCCAGCAGCCAAGATATGCAGGCTAGCACAGATACGCAGTATTTT. V gene TRBV4-3 combines with J gene TRBJ2-3; D remains ambiguous. The CDR3 contains 16 residues. The germline CDR1 and CDR2 sequences are LGHNA and YSLEER. Deletions cut 0 bases from V and 0 bases from J, with 10 bases between.

The rearrangement uses TRBV9 and TRBJ2-5; 7 positions match TRBD1. The V gene end was trimmed by 3 bases and the J gene end by 5 bases; junction bases not matched to a gene: 7. This CDR3 has 14 residues. Germline V lookup: CDR1 SGDLS, CDR2 YYNGEE. CDR3 nucleotides: TGTGCCAGCAGCGAAACAGGGGTTCGGGAGACCCAGTACTTC. Protein sequence: CASSETGVRETQYF.

The chain couples TRBV5-4 to TRBJ2-5; 7 nucleotides match TRBD1. Losses at the gene ends were 0 bases for V and 3 bases for J; bases not matched to a gene: 11. Germline-derived CDR1 and CDR2 are SGHNT and YYREEE (reference sequence). CDR3 length: 17 amino acids. The CDR3 bases are TGTGCCAGCAGCTTGGCGGTGAGGGGGCGGTCCAAAGAGACCCAGTACTTC. Translation: CASSLAVRGRSKETQYF.

This sequence joins TRBV18 and TRBJ2-3, with 9 bases aligning to TRBD1. V shed 8 bases, J shed 5 bases, and the junction held 11 bases outside the gene matches. CDR3 length equals 15 residues. CDR1 KGHSH and CDR2 LQKENI come from the germline V gene. The CDR3 sequence is CASRPGQGARDTQYF. The CDR3 coding sequence is TGTGCCAGCCGCCCGGGACAGGGAGCCCGAGATACGCAGTATTTT.

This clone has only one observation. The V call is TRBV29-1, the J call TRBJ1-1; 8 bases are shared with TRBD1. CDR1 and CDR2 from the germline V gene are SQVTM and ANQGSEA. The CDR3 runs to 16 residues. V lost 7 bases to trimming and J lost 1 base; unmatched junction nucleotides: 14. CDR3 DNA sequence: TGCAGCGCCCTAGGGGCGACAGGGGACCCGAACACTGAAGCTTTCTTT. It is translated as CSALGATGDPNTEAFF.

The V and J genes are TRBV6-2 or TRBV6-3 and TRBJ2-2; D is possibly TRBD1 (5 bases). The V end was cut by 0 bases, the J end by 6 bases, with 20 bases between. CDR1 is MNHEY and CDR2 is SVGEGT in the germline V gene. The length of the CDR3 is 18 residues. CDR3 sequence (DNA): TGTGCCAGCAGTTACTCGGTTTACTCAGGGTATATGGCCGGGGAGCTGTTTTTT. This gives the protein CASSYSVYSGYMAGELFF.

The chain employs TRBV19 and TRBJ2-7, with a weak D call TRBD2 (6 bases). V was trimmed by 4 bases and J by 5 bases, leaving 12 bases between them. Germline CDR1 is LNHDA and CDR2 is SQIVND (reference sequence). CDR3 length equals 13 residues. CDR3 sequence reads: CASSSVGGNEQYF. The CDR3 nucleotides read TGTGCCAGTAGTAGCGTGGGGGGTAACGAGCAGTACTTC. The full variable domain, with the rest looked up from reference TRBV19 and TRBJ2-7, is DGGITQSPKYLFRKEGQNVTLSCEQNLNHDAMYWYRQDPGQGLRLIYYSQIVNDFQKGDIAEGYSVSREKKESFPLTVTSAQKNPTAFYLCASSSVGGNEQYFGPGTRLTVT.

This clone occurred once. J is TRBJ1-4 and V is TRBV9, with D unresolved. Looked up from germline, CDR1 is SGDLS and CDR2 is YYNGEE. This CDR3 region has 15 residues. With 0 bases removed from V and 4 bases from J, the gap between germline ends came to 10 bases. CDR3 sequence reads: CASSVGEGDNEKLFF. DNA for the CDR3: TGTGCCAGCAGCGTAGGGGAGGGTGATAATGAAAAACTGTTTTTT.

The rearrangement links TRBV28 to TRBJ1-2; the match to TRBD1 covers 11 bases. The germline CDR1 and CDR2 sequences are MDHEN and SYDVKM. The trim removed 9 bases at V and 4 bases at J, leaving 7 bases unmatched. This CDR3 region has 14 residues. CDR3 loop: CASRRGQGGYGYTF. DNA for the CDR3: TGTGCCAGTCGCCGGGGACAGGGGGGCTATGGCTACACCTTC.

This clone came up once. CDR3 nucleotides: TGTGCCAGCAGCTCCGGGGGGGCGGGCACAGATACGCAGTATTTT. Amino acid sequence: CASSSGGAGTDTQYF. The chain has TRBV5-4 and TRBJ2-3, with 8 bases that match TRBD2. J lost 1 base, V lost 3 bases, and 4 bases had no gene match. CDR3 length: 15 amino acids. Germline V lookup: CDR1 SGHNT, CDR2 YYREEE (reference sequence).

This chain joins TRBV7-2 and TRBJ2-7; a possible D gene is TRBD2 (5 bases). The CDR3 has 13 amino acids. In germline, CDR1 is SGHTA, CDR2 FQGNSA. Trimming stripped 4 bases from V and 2 bases from J, with 9 bases between. The CDR3 DNA reads as TGTGCCAGCAGCTCCCCGACTACCTACGAGCAGTACTTC. It yields the protein CASSSPTTYEQYF.

This clone was found once. The junction and the germline gene differ at one end; a read error may be behind it. The chain recombines TRBV5-4 with TRBJ2-2; maybe TRBD2 (5 bases). Germline CDR1 is SGHNT and CDR2 is YYREEE (reference sequence). The CDR3 totals 16 residues. The CDR3 nucleotides read TGTGCCAGCAGCTACCCAGGAAGAGGGAACGCCGGGGAGCTGTTTTTT. This translates into CASSYPGRGNAGELFF.

The chain has TRBV7-9 and TRBJ2-4; 12 nucleotides align to TRBD2. Germline values: CDR1 SEHNR, CDR2 FQNEAQ (reference sequence). This CDR3 is built from 19 residues. Trimming cost V 3 bases and J 0 bases; bases outside gene matches: 9. The CDR3 protein is CASSLGRLAGELAKNIQYF. The CDR3 nucleotides are TGTGCCAGCAGCTTGGGCCGACTAGCGGGGGAACTAGCCAAAAACATTCAGTACTTC.

The J gene is TRBJ1-2, the V gene TRBV18; 9 bases are shared with TRBD1. CDR3 length: 14 amino acids. The V and J ends lost 6 bases and 3 bases, in that order; junction bases with no gene match: 5. Germline CDR1 and CDR2: KGHSH and LQKENI. The CDR3 DNA is TGTGCCAGCTCGGCGGGACAGGGAGACTATGGCTACACCTTC. It yields the protein CASSAGQGDYGYTF.

The J gene is TRBJ2-3, the V gene TRBV5-1; 10 bases fit TRBD2. This CDR3 comprises 16 residues. CDR1 SGHRS and CDR2 YFSETQ come from the germline V gene. J was trimmed by 4 bases and V by 0 bases; bases with no gene match: 5. The CDR3 DNA reads TGCGCCAGCAGCTTGGACGGTAGCGGGGGGCCAGATACGCAGTATTTT. This codes for CASSLDGSGGPDTQYF. The full variable domain, rest sourced from reference TRBV5-1 and TRBJ2-3, is KAGVTQTPRYLIKTRGQQVTLSCSPISGHRSVSWYQQTPGQGLQFLFEYFSETQRNKGNFPGRFSGRQFSNSRSEMNVSTLELGDSALYLCASSLDGSGGPDTQYFGPGTRLTVL.

Written as DNA, the CDR3 is TGTGCCAGCAGCATCGGGACGGGAGCGATGACTGAAGCTTTCTTT. Residues: CASSIGTGAMTEAFF. The V and J genes are TRBV9 and TRBJ1-1, with D perhaps matching TRBD1 (5 bases). Trimming cost V 4 bases and J 5 bases, with 18 bases left between them. Germline V gives CDR1 SGDLS, CDR2 YYNGEE. The CDR3 runs to 15 residues.

The V gene is TRBV19, the J gene TRBJ1-2, with D possibly TRBD1 on 5 matching bases. The CDR3 loop spans 13 amino acids. Germline V CDR1 and CDR2: LNHDA, SQIVND (reference sequence). V was pared by 4 bases and J by 4 bases, with 10 bases between. CDR3 amino acids: CASSTRTPYGYTF. The CDR3 bases are TGTGCCAGTAGTACAAGGACACCCTATGGCTACACCTTC.

The chain combines TRBV7-2 with TRBJ1-5; D gene unclear. With 1 base removed from V and 0 bases from J, the gap between germline ends came to 7 bases. The CDR3 length is 15 residues. Germline V lookup: CDR1 SGHTA, CDR2 FQGNSA. CDR3 in DNA: TGTGCCAGCAGCTTAGAACAGTATAGCAATCAGCCCCAGCATTTT. Protein sequence: CASSLEQYSNQPQHF.

This chain joins TRBV4-3 and TRBJ1-4; D is possibly TRBD1 (5 bases). CDR1 and CDR2 from the germline V gene are LGHNA and YSLEER. This CDR3 is built from 16 residues. Trimming took off 0 bases at V and 3 bases at J, with 11 bases between the two ends. CDR3 protein: CASSQDLGEANEKLFF. Here the CDR3 DNA reads TGCGCCAGCAGCCAAGATCTGGGGGAGGCTAATGAAAAACTGTTTTTT.